The sequence of this T cell receptor (beta chain) was determined in a study of OX40 agonist ivuxolimab in advanced cancers. In the study overall: Ivuxolimab was an agonistic, fully human IgG2 monoclonal antibody directed against OX40 (CD134), a costimulatory receptor. Intravenous ivuxolimab was administered to patients every 2 weeks at six dose levels: 0.01, 0.1, 0.3, 1.5, 3 and 10 mg/kg. Of the approximately 54 patients in dose escalation, around 20 had hepatocellular carcinoma, about 15 had melanoma, 9 had renal cell carcinoma and 9 had head and neck cancer. A male proportion of approximately 83% and a mean age of about 60 years, ranging from roughly 23 to 85, were recorded for the dose-escalation cohort. Patients were allowed to have had prior anti-PD-1, anti-PD-L1 or anti-CTLA-4 therapy, and less than 45% of the dose-escalation patients had previously received checkpoint inhibitors. Three dose-escalation patients achieved partial responses, one with hepatocellular carcinoma and two with cutaneous melanoma. Peripheral TCRbeta sequencing was intended to test whether TCR sequence diversity was altered and clonal T-cell expansion was caused by ivuxolimab. The paper covers the monotherapy dose-escalation part of the phase I ivuxolimab trial, which included N of about 56 patients.

Genomic DNA was isolated from the sorted cells so that the TCRbeta CDR3 region could be sequenced. TCRbeta CDR3 regions were sequenced using the immunoSEQ Assay. TCRdb retrieved this table from immuneACCESS and kept in-frame rearrangements only. Not all clones are present; in checked studies, unresolved V genes account for under half, and no reason is known for the remainder. The sample yields tens of thousands of clones; around 80% were counted once. The ten largest make up 2% to 2.5% of the sample. With regard to this clone: Its antigen remains undetermined. The record has no base qualities; no much larger clone is one base away.

Study-wide conclusions, independent of this receptor: Low levels of normalized T-cell clonal expansion were also seen in some patients who did not respond. At doses from 0.1 to 3.0 mg/kg, clonal expansion was seen in both CD4+ and CD8+ blood T cells between baseline and week 6. On average, CD8+ T cells showed more expanded clones than CD4+ T cells after ivuxolimab. In the 0.1-3.0 mg/kg groups, partial responders had among the lowest normalized peripheral clonal expansion, particularly in CD8+ T cells. The antigen specificity of the clonally expanded peripheral T cells was not determined.

The CDR3 starts with the cysteine, ends with the phenylalanine, and has 14 residues. Only CDR3 DNA is held: 42 bases, read in frame from base 1. For CDR1 and CDR2, the germline V gene (reference sequence) lists LNHDA and SQIVND. Trimming takes 4 bases from V and 3 bases from J, and the germline ends sit 9 bases apart. Patients with a history of autoimmune disease or receiving systemic immunosuppression were excluded from the trial. Peripheral blood for TCR sequencing was collected from all dose cohorts at baseline, on cycle 4 day 1, and on cycle 7 day 1. Samples were obtained from an open-label, multicenter, first-in-human phase I dose-escalation trial of ivuxolimab. The trial enrolled adults with locally advanced or metastatic head and neck squamous cell, hepatocellular, melanoma or renal cell carcinoma. Before TCR sequencing, CD4+ and CD8+ T cells were separately sorted from peripheral blood.

This specimen was CD4+ or CD8+ T cells sorted from blood, taken in a trial of the OX40 agonist ivuxolimab. The receptor chain draws on TRBV19 and TRBJ2-2; the D gene is unclear. This sequence was found in an adult with an advanced solid tumor such as melanoma, head and neck, liver or kidney cancer. The nucleotide sequence reads as follows: TGTGCCAGTAGTACACAGTGGTACACCGGGGAGCTGTTTTTT. Protein translation: CASSTQWYTGELFF.